This T cell receptor (beta chain) appears in the sequencing data of a study of response to subunit inactivated influenza vaccine. J lost 6 bases, V lost 2 bases, and 10 bases had no gene match. The CDR3 loop spans 16 amino acids. Germline V gives CDR1 KGHSY, CDR2 FQNENV. This clonotype was observed at least ten times. One entry per CDR3 protein results from TCRdb running MiXCR on the RT-PCR reads. The data hold roughly 190,000 distinct CDR3 sequences, with 10% to 15% observed a single time. The same sample was also used in a study of T cells expressing NK-cell markers. That publication notes: TCR beta libraries carry UMIs added by 5'RACE template switching. Several experiments confined sorting to alpha-beta TCR T cells with an anti-gamma-delta TCR antibody.

This sequence originates from a man aged 45 to 65 who received an inactivated influenza vaccine. Here the sequenced sample was CD8+ T cells sorted from PBMCs, taken about 13 days after vaccination. The chain combines TRBV16 with TRBJ2-3; 8 positions agree with TRBD1. Here the CDR3 reads CASSQRWTGLEDTQYF. The CDR3 DNA follows: TGTGCCAGCAGCCAACGCTGGACAGGGTTAGAGGATACGCAGTATTTT.